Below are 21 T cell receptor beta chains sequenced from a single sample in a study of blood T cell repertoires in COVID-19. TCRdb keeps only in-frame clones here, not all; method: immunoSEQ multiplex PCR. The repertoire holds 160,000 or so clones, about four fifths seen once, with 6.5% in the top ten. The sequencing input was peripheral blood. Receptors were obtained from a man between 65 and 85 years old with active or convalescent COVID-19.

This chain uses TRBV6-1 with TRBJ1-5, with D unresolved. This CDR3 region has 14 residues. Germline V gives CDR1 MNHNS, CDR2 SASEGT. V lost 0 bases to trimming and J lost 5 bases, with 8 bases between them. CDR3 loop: CASSEARGDQPQHF. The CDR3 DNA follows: TGTGCCAGCAGTGAAGCGCGCGGTGATCAGCCCCAGCATTTT.

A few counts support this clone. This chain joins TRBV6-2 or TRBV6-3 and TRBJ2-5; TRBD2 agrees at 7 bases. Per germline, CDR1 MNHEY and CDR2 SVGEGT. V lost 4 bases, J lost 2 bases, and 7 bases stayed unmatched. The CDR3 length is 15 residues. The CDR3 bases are TGTGCCAGCAGTTCTAATGCAGCGGGACAAGAGACCCAGTACTTC. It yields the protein CASSSNAAGQETQYF.

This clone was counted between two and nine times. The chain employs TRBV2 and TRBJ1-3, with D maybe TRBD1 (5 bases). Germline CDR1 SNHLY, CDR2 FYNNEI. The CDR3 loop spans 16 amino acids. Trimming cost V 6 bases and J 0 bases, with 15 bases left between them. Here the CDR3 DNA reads TGTGCCAGCAGCTCCCAGGGACTTAGCTCTGGAAACACCATATATTTT. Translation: CASSSQGLSSGNTIYF.

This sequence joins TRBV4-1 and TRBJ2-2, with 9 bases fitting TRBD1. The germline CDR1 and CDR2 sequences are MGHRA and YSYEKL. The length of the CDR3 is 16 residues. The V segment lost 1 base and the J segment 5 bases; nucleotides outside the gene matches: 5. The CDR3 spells CASSQVWDRATGELFF. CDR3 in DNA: TGCGCCAGCAGCCAAGTATGGGACAGGGCAACCGGGGAGCTGTTTTTT.

This CDR3 is CASSYAHGPEQYF. In DNA form, the CDR3 reads TGTGCCAGCAGTTACGCCCATGGGCCCGAGCAGTACTTC. The rearrangement links TRBV6-5 to TRBJ2-7; the D is unclear. Trimming stripped 2 bases from V and 6 bases from J, with 11 bases between. Germline V CDR1 and CDR2: MNHEY, SVGAGI. This CDR3 has 13 amino acids.

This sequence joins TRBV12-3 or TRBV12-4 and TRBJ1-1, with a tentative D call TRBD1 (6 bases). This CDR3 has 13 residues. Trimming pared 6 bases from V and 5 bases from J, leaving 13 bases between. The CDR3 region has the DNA TGTGCCAGCAGCTTCCTACAGGGAACTGAAGCTTTCTTT. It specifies CASSFLQGTEAFF.

CDR3 nucleotide sequence: TGCGCCAGCGGGGGCAAACCCGGTGCCGGGGAGCTGTTTTTT. Protein: CASGGKPGAGELFF. This chain connects TRBV4-1 to TRBJ2-2, with D possibly matching TRBD1 (6 bases). The germline V and J ends were trimmed by 8 bases and 6 bases, with 16 bases remaining between them. CDR3 size: 14 residues. The V gene's germline CDR1 is MGHRA and CDR2 YSYEKL.

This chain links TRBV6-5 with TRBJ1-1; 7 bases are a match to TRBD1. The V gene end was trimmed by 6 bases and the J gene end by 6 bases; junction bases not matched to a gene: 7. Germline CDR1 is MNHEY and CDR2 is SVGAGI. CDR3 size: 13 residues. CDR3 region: CASRQGSIPEAFF. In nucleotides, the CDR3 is TGTGCCAGCAGACAGGGGAGTATCCCTGAAGCTTTCTTT.

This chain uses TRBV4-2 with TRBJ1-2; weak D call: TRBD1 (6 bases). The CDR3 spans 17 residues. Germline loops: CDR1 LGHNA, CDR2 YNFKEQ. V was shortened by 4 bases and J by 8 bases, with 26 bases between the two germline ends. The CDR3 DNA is TGTGCCAGCAGCCTCCTATCAGGCGGGGGGCGGTCGGAAGGCTACACCTTC. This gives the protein CASSLLSGGGRSEGYTF.

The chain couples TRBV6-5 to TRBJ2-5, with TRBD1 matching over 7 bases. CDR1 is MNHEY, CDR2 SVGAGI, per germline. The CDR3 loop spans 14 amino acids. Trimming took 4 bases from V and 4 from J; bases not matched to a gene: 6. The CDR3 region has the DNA TGTGCCAGCAGTTTTTGGACAGGTCGAGAGACCCAGTACTTC. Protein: CASSFWTGRETQYF.

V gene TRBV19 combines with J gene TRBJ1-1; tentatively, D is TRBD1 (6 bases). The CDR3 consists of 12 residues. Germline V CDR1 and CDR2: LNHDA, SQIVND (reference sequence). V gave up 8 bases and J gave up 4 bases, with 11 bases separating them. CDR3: CASLGQPTEAFF. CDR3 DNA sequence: TGTGCCAGTCTCGGACAGCCCACTGAAGCTTTCTTT. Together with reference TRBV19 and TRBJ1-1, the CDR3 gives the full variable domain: DGGITQSPKYLFRKEGQNVTLSCEQNLNHDAMYWYRQDPGQGLRLIYYSQIVNDFQKGDIAEGYSVSREKKESFPLTVTSAQKNPTAFYLCASLGQPTEAFFGQGTRLTVV.

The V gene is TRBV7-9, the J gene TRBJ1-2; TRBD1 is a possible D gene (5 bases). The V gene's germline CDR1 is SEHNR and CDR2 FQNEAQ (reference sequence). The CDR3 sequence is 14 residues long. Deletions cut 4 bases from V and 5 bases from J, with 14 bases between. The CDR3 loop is CASSSPDNYYGYTF. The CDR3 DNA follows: TGTGCCAGCAGCTCTCCGGACAACTATTATGGCTACACCTTC.

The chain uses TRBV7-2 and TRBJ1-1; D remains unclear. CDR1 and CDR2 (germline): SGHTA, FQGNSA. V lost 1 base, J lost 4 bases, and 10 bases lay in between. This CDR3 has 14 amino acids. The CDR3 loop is CASSLDHRGTEAFF. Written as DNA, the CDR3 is TGTGCCAGCAGCTTAGATCACCGGGGCACTGAAGCTTTCTTT.

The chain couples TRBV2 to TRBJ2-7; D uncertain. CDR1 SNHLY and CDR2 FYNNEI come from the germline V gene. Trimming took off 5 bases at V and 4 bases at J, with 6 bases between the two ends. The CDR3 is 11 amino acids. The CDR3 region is CASSSGYEQYF. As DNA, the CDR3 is TGTGCCAGCAGTTCAGGTTACGAGCAGTACTTC.

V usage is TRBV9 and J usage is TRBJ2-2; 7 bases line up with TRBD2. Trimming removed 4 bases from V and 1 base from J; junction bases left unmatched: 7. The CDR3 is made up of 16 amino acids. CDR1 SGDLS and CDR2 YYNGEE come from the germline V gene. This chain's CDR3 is CASSRRGTMNTGELFF. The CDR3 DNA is TGTGCCAGCAGCCGGCGCGGGACTATGAACACCGGGGAGCTGTTTTTT.

The CDR3 DNA reads TGTGCCATCAGTGCGGACAGGGACAGCAATCAGCCCCAGCATTTT. Amino acid sequence: CAISADRDSNQPQHF. V is TRBV10-3 and J is TRBJ1-5, with 8 positions matching TRBD1. J lost 1 base, V lost 4 bases, and 3 bases had no gene match. The CDR3 contains 15 residues. Per germline, CDR1 ENHRY and CDR2 SYGVKD.

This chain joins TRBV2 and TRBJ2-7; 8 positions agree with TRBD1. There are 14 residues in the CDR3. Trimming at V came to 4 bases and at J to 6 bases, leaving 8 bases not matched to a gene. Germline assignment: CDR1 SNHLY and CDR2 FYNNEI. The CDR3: CASSVSLTGGEQYF. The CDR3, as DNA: TGTGCCAGCAGTGTTTCTCTTACAGGGGGCGAGCAGTACTTC.

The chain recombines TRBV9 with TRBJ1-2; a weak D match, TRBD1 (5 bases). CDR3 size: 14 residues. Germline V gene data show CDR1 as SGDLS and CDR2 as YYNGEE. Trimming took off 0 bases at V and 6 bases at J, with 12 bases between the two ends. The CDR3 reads CASSVDTGLNGYTF. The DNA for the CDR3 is TGTGCCAGCAGCGTAGATACAGGCCTGAATGGCTACACCTTC. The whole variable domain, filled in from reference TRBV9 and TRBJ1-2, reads DSGVTQTPKHLITATGQRVTLRCSPRSGDLSVYWYQQSLDQGLQFLIQYYNGEERAKGNILERFSAQQFPDLHSELNLSSLELGDSALYFCASSVDTGLNGYTFGSGTRLTVV.

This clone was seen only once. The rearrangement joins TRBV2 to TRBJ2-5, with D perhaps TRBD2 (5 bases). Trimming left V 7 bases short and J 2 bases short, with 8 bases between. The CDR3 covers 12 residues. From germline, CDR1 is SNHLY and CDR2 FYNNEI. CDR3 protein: CASKDSQETQYF. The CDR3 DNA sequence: TGTGCCAGCAAGGACTCTCAAGAGACCCAGTACTTC.

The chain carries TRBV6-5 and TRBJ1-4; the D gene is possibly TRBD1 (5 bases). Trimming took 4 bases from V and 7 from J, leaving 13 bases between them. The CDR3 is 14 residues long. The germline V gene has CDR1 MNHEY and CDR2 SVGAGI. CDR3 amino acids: CASSFAGLGEKLFF. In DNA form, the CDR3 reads TGTGCCAGCAGTTTTGCAGGGCTTGGTGAAAAACTGTTTTTT.

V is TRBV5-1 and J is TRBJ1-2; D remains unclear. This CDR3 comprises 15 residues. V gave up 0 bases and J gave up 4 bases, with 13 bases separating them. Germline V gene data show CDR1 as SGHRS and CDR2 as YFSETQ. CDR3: CASSLDVSRSYGYTF. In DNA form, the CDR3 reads TGCGCCAGCAGCTTGGACGTATCCCGTAGCTATGGCTACACCTTC.